The 7 T cell receptor beta chains below were found in one sample sequenced in a study of T cell changes during pregnancy in multiple sclerosis. Some clones are missing from TCRdb's copy, which holds only in-frame ones; the method was immunoSEQ multiplex PCR. The repertoire has 43,000 or so clones, roughly 93% of them found once; the top ten carry about 1.5%. Sequencing input: PBMCs (not recorded whether the cells were cultured). These receptors all stem from a female donor with multiple sclerosis, enrolled in a pregnancy study.

The chain couples TRBV30 to TRBJ1-4; tentative D call: TRBD1 (5 bases). The length of the CDR3 is 15 residues. The germline CDR1 and CDR2 sequences are GTSNPN and SVGIG (reference sequence). V was cut by 5 bases and J by 0 bases, with 13 bases left in between. The chain's CDR3 is CAWAGDRATNEKLFF. CDR3 nucleotides: TGTGCCTGGGCCGGGGACCGAGCAACTAATGAAAAACTGTTTTTT.

The gene calls are TRBV5-1 and TRBJ2-1; 16 nucleotides match TRBD2. Unmatched junction bases numbered 7, after V lost 4 bases and J lost 9 bases. CDR1 is SGHRS and CDR2 is YFSETQ in the germline V gene. The CDR3 runs to 16 residues. The CDR3 reads CASSPGTSGRALEQFF. CDR3 DNA sequence: TGCGCCAGCAGCCCCGGGACTAGCGGGAGGGCCCTTGAGCAGTTCTTC.

This clone was detected a few times. This chain uses TRBV13 with TRBJ1-3; D not resolved. Between the trimmed V and J ends, which lost 2 bases and 2 bases, there was a span of 7 bases. The CDR3 sequence is 14 residues long. Germline V gene data show CDR1 as PRHDT and CDR2 as FYEKMQ (reference sequence). CDR3 nucleotide sequence: TGTGCCAGCAGCTTATGGGAAACTGGAAACACCATATATTTT. This encodes CASSLWETGNTIYF.

The chain combines TRBV2 with TRBJ1-2; 8 bases are shared with TRBD1. The V and J ends lost 5 bases and 8 bases, in that order; junction bases with no gene match: 7. CDR3 length: 13 amino acids. Per the germline V gene, CDR1 is SNHLY and CDR2 is FYNNEI. The CDR3 protein is CASSPGQGRGYTF. The CDR3 DNA is TGTGCCAGCAGTCCTGGACAGGGCCGCGGCTACACCTTC.

V usage is TRBV6-5 and J usage is TRBJ2-7, with 10 bases fitting TRBD2. With V trimmed by 2 bases and J by 6 bases, 10 bases remained unmatched. Germline V lookup: CDR1 MNHEY, CDR2 SVGAGI. The CDR3 covers 16 residues. The CDR3: CASSYSHLAGVGEQYF. CDR3 nucleotide sequence: TGTGCCAGCAGTTACAGTCACCTAGCGGGAGTCGGCGAGCAGTACTTC.

This chain connects TRBV5-1 to TRBJ2-3, with D perhaps TRBD2 (6 bases). Trimming took 5 bases from V and 2 from J, leaving 12 bases between them. Germline V gene sequence: CDR1 SGHRS, CDR2 YFSETQ. The CDR3 has 14 residues. CDR3 coding DNA: TGCGCCAGCAGAGCCAGCGGGTTCACAGATACGCAGTATTTT. It specifies CASRASGFTDTQYF.

The gene calls are TRBV6-6 and TRBJ2-6, with D uncertain. Germline V gene sequence: CDR1 MNHNY, CDR2 SVGAGI (reference sequence). The CDR3 is 13 residues long. Trimming cost V 10 bases and J 4 bases, with 11 bases left between them. Here the CDR3 reads CATYLRGANVLTF. DNA for the CDR3: TGTGCCACCTACCTTCGGGGGGCCAACGTCCTGACTTTC.